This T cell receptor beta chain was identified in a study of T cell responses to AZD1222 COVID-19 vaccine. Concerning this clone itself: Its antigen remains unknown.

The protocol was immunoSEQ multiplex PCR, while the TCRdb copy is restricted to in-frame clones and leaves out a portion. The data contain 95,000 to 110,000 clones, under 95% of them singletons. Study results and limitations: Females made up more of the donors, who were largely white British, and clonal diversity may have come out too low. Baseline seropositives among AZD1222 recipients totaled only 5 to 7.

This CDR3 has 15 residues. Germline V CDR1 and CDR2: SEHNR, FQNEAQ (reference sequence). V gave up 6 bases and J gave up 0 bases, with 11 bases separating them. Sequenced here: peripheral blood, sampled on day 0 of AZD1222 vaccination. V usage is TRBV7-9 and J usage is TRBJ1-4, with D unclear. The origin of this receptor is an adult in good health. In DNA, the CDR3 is TGTGCCAGCAGATTTAGCGGGGCAACTAATGAAAAACTGTTTTTT. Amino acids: CASRFSGATNEKLFF.